Below are 13 T cell receptor beta chains sequenced from a single sample in a study of blood T cell repertoires in COVID-19. Produced via immunoSEQ multiplex PCR; TCRdb's table is partial and in-frame only. The sample has roughly 190,000 clones, about four fifths seen once; the top ten hold 5.1%. The source material was peripheral blood. These receptors all stem from a woman in her 70s with active or convalescent COVID-19.

The chain employs TRBV27 and TRBJ2-3; 13 bases match TRBD2. The CDR3 consists of 13 residues. The germline V gene encodes CDR1 MNHEY and CDR2 SMNVEV (reference sequence). The V segment lost 3 bases and the J segment 13 bases; nucleotides outside the gene matches: 4. The CDR3 protein is CASSFRGLAGEYF. In nucleotides, the CDR3 is TGTGCCAGCAGTTTTCGCGGACTAGCGGGAGAGTATTTT.

The chain carries TRBV3-1 (or the pseudogene TRBV3-2) and TRBJ1-2; a weak D match, TRBD1 (5 bases). The V gene's germline CDR1 is LGHDT and CDR2 YNNKEL (reference sequence). The CDR3 spans 13 residues. Trimming removed 4 bases at V and 8 bases at J, with 14 bases between. CDR3 protein: CASSLGHSQGYTF. CDR3 nucleotides: TGTGCCAGCAGCCTTGGACATTCCCAAGGCTACACCTTC.

V is TRBV28 and J is TRBJ1-2; perhaps TRBD1 as D (5 bases). Germline V gene data show CDR1 as MDHEN and CDR2 as SYDVKM. This CDR3 spans 14 amino acids. With 6 bases removed from V and 3 bases from J, the gap between germline ends came to 14 bases. Written as DNA, the CDR3 is TGTGCCAGCAGGCCGGGAGGGGTTGACTATGGCTACACCTTC. Protein: CASRPGGVDYGYTF.

V and J are TRBV6-1 and TRBJ2-3, with a tentative D call TRBD2 (5 bases). CDR1 MNHNS and CDR2 SASEGT come from the germline V gene. The V end lost 3 bases, the J end lost 3 bases, and 10 bases lay between the germline ends. This CDR3 has 14 amino acids. CDR3 region: CASSDSRRTDTQYF. CDR3 in DNA: TGTGCCAGCAGTGACAGTCGGAGGACAGATACGCAGTATTTT.

This chain joins TRBV5-1 and TRBJ2-3; 9 bases line up with TRBD1. CDR1 and CDR2 from the germline V gene are SGHRS and YFSETQ. V shed 2 bases and J 4 bases; nucleotides not matched to a gene: 5. The CDR3 consists of 15 residues. The CDR3 DNA sequence: TGCGCCAGCAGCTTATACCGGGACAGGGCAGATACGCAGTATTTT. It yields the protein CASSLYRDRADTQYF.

This clone was seen only a few times. The V and J genes are TRBV7-2 and TRBJ2-7; possibly TRBD2 for D (7 bases). Trimming left V 4 bases short and J 1 base short, with 20 bases between. Germline CDR1 reads SGHTA; CDR2 reads FQGNSA. This CDR3 is 17 amino acids long. In DNA form, the CDR3 reads TGTGCCAGCAGCTCCACGCTAAGCGGGACAAGGTCCTACGAGCAGTACTTC. It translates to CASSSTLSGTRSYEQYF.

The chain links TRBV6-4 to TRBJ2-1; 10 bases agree with TRBD2. This CDR3 has 15 amino acids. J was trimmed by 3 bases and V by 6 bases; bases with no gene match: 5. Per germline, CDR1 MRHNA and CDR2 SNTAGT. In DNA, the CDR3 is TGTGCCAGCAGGGAGCGGGAGGGCTACTACAATGAGCAGTTCTTC. Amino acid sequence: CASREREGYYNEQFF.

This chain connects TRBV2 to TRBJ1-1; D gene unclear. CDR1 is SNHLY and CDR2 is FYNNEI in the germline V gene. The V end lost 3 bases, the J end lost 3 bases, and 8 bases lay between the germline ends. The CDR3 runs 13 residues. CDR3 in amino acids: CASSESPYTEAFF. The CDR3 DNA is TGTGCCAGCAGTGAGAGCCCGTACACTGAAGCTTTCTTT.

This chain connects TRBV18 to TRBJ2-5, with TRBD1 identical over 7 bases. The germline gives CDR1 KGHSH, CDR2 LQKENI. CDR3 length equals 13 residues. V trimming: 1 base; J trimming: 4 bases; junction bases outside the gene matches: 0. Written as DNA, the CDR3 is TGTGCCAGCTCACCACGACAGGGAGAGACCCAGTACTTC. This sequence encodes CASSPRQGETQYF.

The chain combines TRBV3-1 (or the pseudogene TRBV3-2) with TRBJ2-2; TRBD2 matches at 9 bases. Germline V gene sequence: CDR1 LGHDT, CDR2 YNNKEL (reference sequence). The CDR3 is 16 residues long. V trimming: 3 bases; J trimming: 7 bases; junction bases outside the gene matches: 9. The CDR3 is CASSQITGLAGGELFF. DNA of the CDR3: TGTGCCAGCAGCCAGATAACGGGACTAGCAGGCGGGGAGCTGTTTTTT.

The sample holds a few counts of this clone. J is TRBJ1-5 and V is TRBV21-1; TRBD1 is the table's D call, not checked against the DNA. TRBV21-1 is described as a pseudogene. The CDR3 has 21 residues. CDR3 in DNA: TGTGCCAGCAGCAAAGCGCCCAGACAGGGCCAGCGGACAAATAGCAATCAGCCCCAGCATTTT. It is translated as CASSKAPRQGQRTNSNQPQHF.

The chain links TRBV7-7 to TRBJ1-4, with 8 bases that match TRBD1. The CDR3 has 15 residues. The ends lost 6 bases at V and 3 bases at J; junction bases unmatched: 6. Germline V gene data show CDR1 as SSHAT and CDR2 as FNYEAQ (reference sequence). CDR3 in amino acids: CASRPGTGANEKLFF. CDR3 sequence (DNA): TGTGCCAGCAGGCCCGGGACAGGAGCTAATGAAAAACTGTTTTTT.

The chain has TRBV27 and TRBJ1-1, with D unclear. Trimming cost V 4 bases and J 1 base, with 10 bases left between them. Germline CDR1 and CDR2: MNHEY and SMNVEV (reference sequence). The CDR3 runs 14 residues. CDR3: CASSSDPGNTEAFF. The CDR3 DNA sequence: TGTGCCAGCAGTTCCGACCCAGGGAACACTGAAGCTTTCTTT.